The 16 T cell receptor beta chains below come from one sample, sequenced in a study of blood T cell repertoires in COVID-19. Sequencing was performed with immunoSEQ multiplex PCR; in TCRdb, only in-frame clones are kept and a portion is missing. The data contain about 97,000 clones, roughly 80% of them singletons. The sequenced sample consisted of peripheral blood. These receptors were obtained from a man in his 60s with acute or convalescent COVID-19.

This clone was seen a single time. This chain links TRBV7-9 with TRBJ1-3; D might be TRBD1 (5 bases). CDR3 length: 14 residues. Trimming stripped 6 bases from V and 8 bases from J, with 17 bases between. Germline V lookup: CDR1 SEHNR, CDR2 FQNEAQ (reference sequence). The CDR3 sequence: CASRRDRGDHTIYF. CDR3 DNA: TGTGCCAGCAGGCGAGACAGAGGCGATCACACCATATATTTT.

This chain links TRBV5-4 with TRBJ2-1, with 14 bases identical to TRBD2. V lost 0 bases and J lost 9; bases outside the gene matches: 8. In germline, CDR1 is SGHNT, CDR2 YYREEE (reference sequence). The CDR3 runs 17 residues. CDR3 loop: CASSLGGLAGEITEQFF. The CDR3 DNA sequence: TGTGCCAGCAGCTTGGGGGGACTAGCGGGAGAAATCACTGAGCAGTTCTTC.

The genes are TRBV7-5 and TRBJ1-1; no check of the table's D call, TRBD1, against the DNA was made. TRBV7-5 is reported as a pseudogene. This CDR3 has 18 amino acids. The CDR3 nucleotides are TGTGCCAGAAGCGAACAGGACCCTCACTTGGGAATGTACACTGAAGCTTTCTTT. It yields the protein CARSEQDPHLGMYTEAFF.

CDR3 in amino acids: CATSDPPTSGRVVTGELFF. In nucleotides, the CDR3 is TGTGCCACCAGTGATCCCCCGACTAGCGGGAGGGTCGTGACCGGGGAGCTGTTTTTT. The chain couples TRBV24-1 to TRBJ2-2, with 14 bases matching TRBD2. Germline-derived CDR1 and CDR2 are KGHDR and SFDVKD. This CDR3 contains 19 residues. V trimming: 3 bases; J trimming: 5 bases; junction bases outside the gene matches: 10.

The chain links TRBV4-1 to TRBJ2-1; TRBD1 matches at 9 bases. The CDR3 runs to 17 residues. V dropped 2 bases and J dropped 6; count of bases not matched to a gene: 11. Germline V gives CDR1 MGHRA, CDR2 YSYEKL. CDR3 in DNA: TGCGCCAGCAGCCAAAATACAAAGGGACAGGGCATCAATGAGCAGTTCTTC. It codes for CASSQNTKGQGINEQFF.

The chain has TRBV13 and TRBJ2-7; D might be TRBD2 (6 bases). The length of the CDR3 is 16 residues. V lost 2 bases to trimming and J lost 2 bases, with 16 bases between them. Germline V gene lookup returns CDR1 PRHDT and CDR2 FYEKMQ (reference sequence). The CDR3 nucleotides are TGTGCCAGCAGCTTAATGTCCGGGAGTCTAACCTACGAGCAGTACTTC. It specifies CASSLMSGSLTYEQYF.

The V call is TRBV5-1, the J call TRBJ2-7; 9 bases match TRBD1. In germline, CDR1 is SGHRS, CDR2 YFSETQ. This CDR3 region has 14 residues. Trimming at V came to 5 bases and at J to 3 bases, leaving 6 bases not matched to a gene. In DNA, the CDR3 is TGCGCCAGCAGGGGACAGGGATATATCTACGAGCAGTACTTC. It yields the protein CASRGQGYIYEQYF.

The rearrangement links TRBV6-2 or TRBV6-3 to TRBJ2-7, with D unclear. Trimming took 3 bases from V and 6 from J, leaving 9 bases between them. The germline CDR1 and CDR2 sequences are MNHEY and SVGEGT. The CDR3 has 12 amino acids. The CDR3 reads CASSYTRREQYF. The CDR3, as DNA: TGTGCCAGCAGTTATACTCGTCGCGAGCAGTACTTC.

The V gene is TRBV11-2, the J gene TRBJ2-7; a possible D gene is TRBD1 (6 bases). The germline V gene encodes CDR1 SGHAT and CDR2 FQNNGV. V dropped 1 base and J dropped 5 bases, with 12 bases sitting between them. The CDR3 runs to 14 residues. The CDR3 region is CASSLGGRDNEQYF. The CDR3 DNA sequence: TGTGCCAGCAGCTTAGGCGGCAGGGACAACGAGCAGTACTTC. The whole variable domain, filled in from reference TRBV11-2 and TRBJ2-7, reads EAGVAQSPRYKIIEKRQSVAFWCNPISGHATLYWYQQILGQGPKLLIQFQNNGVVDDSQLPKDRFSAERLKGVDSTLKIQPAKLEDSAVYLCASSLGGRDNEQYFGPGTRLTVT.

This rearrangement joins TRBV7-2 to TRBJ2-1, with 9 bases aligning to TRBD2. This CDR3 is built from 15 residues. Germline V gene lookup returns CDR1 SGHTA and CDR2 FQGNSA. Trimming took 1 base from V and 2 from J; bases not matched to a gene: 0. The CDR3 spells CASSLVAGAYNEQFF. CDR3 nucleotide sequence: TGTGCCAGCAGCTTAGTAGCGGGGGCCTACAATGAGCAGTTCTTC.

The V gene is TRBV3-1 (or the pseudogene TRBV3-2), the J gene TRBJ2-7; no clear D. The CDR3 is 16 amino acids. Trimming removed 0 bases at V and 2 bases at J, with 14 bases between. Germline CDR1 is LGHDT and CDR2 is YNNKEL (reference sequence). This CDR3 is CASSQDLVGATYEQYF. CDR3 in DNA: TGTGCCAGCAGCCAAGATCTCGTGGGCGCGACCTACGAGCAGTACTTC.

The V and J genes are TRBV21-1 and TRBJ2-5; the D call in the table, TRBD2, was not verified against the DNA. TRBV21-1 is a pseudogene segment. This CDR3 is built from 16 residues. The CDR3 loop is CASNHREGTKHETQYF. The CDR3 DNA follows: TGTGCCAGCAACCACCGGGAGGGAACGAAACATGAGACCCAGTACTTC.

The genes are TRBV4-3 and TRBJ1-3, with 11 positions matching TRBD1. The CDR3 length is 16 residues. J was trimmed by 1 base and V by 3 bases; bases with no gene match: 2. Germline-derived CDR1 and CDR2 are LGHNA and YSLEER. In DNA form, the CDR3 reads TGCGCCAGCAGCCAGGGGACAGGGGGATCTGGAAACACCATATATTTT. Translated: CASSQGTGGSGNTIYF.

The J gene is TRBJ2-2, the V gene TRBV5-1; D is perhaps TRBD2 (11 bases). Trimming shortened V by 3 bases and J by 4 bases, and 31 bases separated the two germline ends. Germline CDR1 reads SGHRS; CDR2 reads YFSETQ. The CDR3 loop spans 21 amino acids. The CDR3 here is CASSSDRGLLAGVSGTGELFF. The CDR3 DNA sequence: TGCGCCAGCAGCTCCGACAGGGGGCTACTAGCGGGAGTTAGTGGCACCGGGGAGCTGTTTTTT.

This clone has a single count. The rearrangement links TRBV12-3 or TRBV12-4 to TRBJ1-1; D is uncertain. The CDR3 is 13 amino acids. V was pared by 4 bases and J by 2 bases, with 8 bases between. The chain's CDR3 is CASSWQKNTEAFF. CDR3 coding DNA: TGTGCCAGCAGTTGGCAGAAAAACACTGAAGCTTTCTTT.

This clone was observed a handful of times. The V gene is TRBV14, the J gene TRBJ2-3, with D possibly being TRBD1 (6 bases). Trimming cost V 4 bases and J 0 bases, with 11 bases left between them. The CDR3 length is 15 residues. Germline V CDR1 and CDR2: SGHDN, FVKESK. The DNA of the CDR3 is TGTGCCAGCAGCCGCAGGGGACCAAGCACAGATACGCAGTATTTT. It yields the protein CASSRRGPSTDTQYF.